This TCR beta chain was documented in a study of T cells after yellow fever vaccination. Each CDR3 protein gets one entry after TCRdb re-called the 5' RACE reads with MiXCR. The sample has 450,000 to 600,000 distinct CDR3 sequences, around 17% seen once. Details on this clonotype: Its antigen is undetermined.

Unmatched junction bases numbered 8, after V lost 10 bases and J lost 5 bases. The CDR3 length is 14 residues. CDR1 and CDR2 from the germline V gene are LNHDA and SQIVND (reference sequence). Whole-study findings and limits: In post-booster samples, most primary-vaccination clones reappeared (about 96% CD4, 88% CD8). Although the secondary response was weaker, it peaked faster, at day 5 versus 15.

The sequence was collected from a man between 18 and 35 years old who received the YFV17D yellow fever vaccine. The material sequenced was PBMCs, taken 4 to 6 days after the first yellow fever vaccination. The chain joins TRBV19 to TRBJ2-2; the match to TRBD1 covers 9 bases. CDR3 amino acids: CATSGQGVTGELFF. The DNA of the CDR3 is TGTGCCACGTCGGGACAGGGAGTTACCGGGGAGCTGTTTTTT.